This entry features one T cell receptor (beta chain) sequence. Antigen: not known. This entry comes from a study of T cell responses to AZD1222 COVID-19 vaccine. General study points: At baseline, just 6 or 7 AZD1222 recipients tested seropositive. The study reported that nearly half of spike-specific TCRs target unmutated variant regions.

The table came from immunoSEQ multiplex PCR; TCRdb's copy has only in-frame clones and leaves some out. Of about 180,000 clones listed, over 80% are singletons. This CDR3 has 17 amino acids. The germline V gene encodes CDR1 SGDLS and CDR2 YYNGEE. Losses at the gene ends were 3 bases for V and 1 base for J; bases not matched to a gene: 8. This chain joins TRBV9 and TRBJ2-3; 10 bases line up with TRBD2. This clonotype originated in an adult who received the MenACWY meningococcal vaccine as a control. The material was peripheral blood, obtained 28 days after the second dose of the MenACWY control vaccine. CDR3 in amino acids: CASSAQGTSARTDTQYF. DNA for the CDR3: TGTGCCAGCAGCGCCCAGGGGACTAGCGCCCGCACAGATACGCAGTATTTT. Full variable domain (missing parts from reference TRBV9 and TRBJ2-3): DSGVTQTPKHLITATGQRVTLRCSPRSGDLSVYWYQQSLDQGLQFLIQYYNGEERAKGNILERFSAQQFPDLHSELNLSSLELGDSALYFCASSAQGTSARTDTQYFGPGTRLTVL.